The clone carrying this TCR beta chain has just a few counts. Its target is not known. These data are taken from a study of Ad26.COV2.S vaccination and SARS-CoV-2 variants. Study information: Donor participated within the Ad26.COV2.S arm of the COV1001 trial. Ad26.COV2.S given intramuscularly, once or twice 56 days apart. Study-wide findings and caveats: Breadth and depth estimates from TCRs may understate total T cell responses.

Generated by immunoSEQ multiplex PCR, the TCRdb table keeps only in-frame clones and is missing some. The profile shows approximately 410,000 clones, around 92% of them singletons. Trimming took off 2 bases at V and 7 bases at J, with 12 bases between the two ends. This CDR3 contains 13 residues. Germline assignment: CDR1 LGHNA and CDR2 YSLEER. Treatment here: some 19 received Ad26.COV2.S at low or high dose, single or two shots; about five received placebo; per-sample allocation not given. Specimens were obtained on day 63 following the first vaccine or placebo injection. Recruitment in Boston yielded a donor of adult age, 18-55 years.

The sequence was collected from a person between 18 and 65 years old who received the Ad26.COV2.S COVID-19 vaccine or a placebo. The sample consisted of peripheral blood, taken in a trial of Ad26.COV2.S vaccine versus placebo. V and J are TRBV4-3 and TRBJ2-7; D is perhaps TRBD1 (5 bases). The CDR3 DNA sequence: TGCGCCAGCAGCCAAACGCAGGGTCCTGAGCAGTACTTC. Translating it yields CASSQTQGPEQYF.